The next 27 T cell receptor beta chains were all read from a single sample in a study of Ad26.COV2.S vaccination and SARS-CoV-2 variants. Treatment denoted: some 20 received Ad26.COV2.S at low or high dose, single or two shots; several received placebo; per-sample allocation not given. Samples were taken on day 63 after the first vaccine or placebo injection. TCRdb keeps only in-frame clones here, not all; method: immunoSEQ multiplex PCR. The sample shows a few hundred thousand clones, roughly 87% of them seen only once. Sequenced here: peripheral blood, sampled in a trial of Ad26.COV2.S vaccine versus placebo. These receptors were collected from a person between 18 and 60 years old who received the Ad26.COV2.S COVID-19 vaccine or a placebo.

The chain joins TRBV13 to TRBJ2-7; 8 nucleotides line up with TRBD1. The germline V gene has CDR1 PRHDT and CDR2 FYEKMQ (reference sequence). The ends lost 4 bases at V and 5 bases at J; junction bases unmatched: 10. The CDR3 consists of 15 residues. The CDR3 DNA reads TGTGCCAGCAGCTCCGCCGGGACAGGCGTTGACGAGCAGTACTTC. Its translation: CASSSAGTGVDEQYF. The whole variable domain, remainder taken from reference TRBV13 and TRBJ2-7, is AAGVIQSPRHLIKEKRETATLKCYPIPRHDTVYWYQQGPGQDPQFLISFYEKMQSDKGSIPDRFSAQQFSDYHSELNMSSLELGDSALYFCASSSAGTGVDEQYFGPGTRLTVT.

This chain links TRBV7-9 with TRBJ2-3; unclear D gene. Trimming took 0 bases from V and 4 from J, leaving 5 bases between them. The CDR3 is made up of 13 amino acids. Looked up from germline, CDR1 is SEHNR and CDR2 is FQNEAQ (reference sequence). Here the CDR3 reads CASSLARSDTQYF. In nucleotides, the CDR3 is TGTGCCAGCAGCTTAGCCCGATCAGATACGCAGTATTTT.

V is TRBV12-5 and J is TRBJ2-1; possible D gene TRBD1, 5 bases. Trimming cost V 5 bases and J 7 bases, with 9 bases left between them. The length of the CDR3 is 12 residues. CDR1 is LGHNT and CDR2 is FRNRAP in the germline V gene. The CDR3 DNA is TGTGCTAGTGGTGCCCCAGGGAATGAGCAGTTCTTC. This gives the protein CASGAPGNEQFF.

V and J are TRBV11-2 and TRBJ1-2, with D perhaps TRBD1 (5 bases). The CDR3 consists of 14 residues. Germline values: CDR1 SGHAT, CDR2 FQNNGV. V gave up 4 bases and J gave up 6 bases, with 15 bases separating them. CDR3 region: CASSSTIDSHGYTF. The DNA of the CDR3 is TGTGCCAGCAGCTCAACCATCGACAGTCATGGCTACACCTTC.

The chain joins TRBV9 to TRBJ2-6; no clear D. The germline V gene encodes CDR1 SGDLS and CDR2 YYNGEE. V dropped 1 base and J dropped 0 bases, with 2 bases sitting between them. The CDR3 covers 14 residues. This CDR3 reads CASSVSSGANVLTF. In nucleotides, the CDR3 is TGTGCCAGCAGCGTAAGCTCTGGGGCCAACGTCCTGACTTTC.

The V call is TRBV7-2, the J call TRBJ1-2; TRBD1 matches 9 bases. The germline V gene has CDR1 SGHTA and CDR2 FQGNSA. Unmatched junction bases numbered 11, after V lost 2 bases and J lost 4 bases. This CDR3 comprises 17 residues. The CDR3 loop reads CASSLRQGVSGGYGYTF. CDR3 in DNA: TGTGCCAGCAGCTTACGACAGGGGGTCTCCGGTGGCTATGGCTACACCTTC.

The genes are TRBV28 and TRBJ1-2; 7 positions match TRBD1. The CDR3 totals 14 residues. J lost 0 bases, V lost 4 bases, and 2 bases had no gene match. Germline V gives CDR1 MDHEN, CDR2 SYDVKM. CDR3 DNA sequence: TGTGCCAGCAGTTCCGGGACAGCTAACTATGGCTACACCTTC. Its translation is CASSSGTANYGYTF.

The V call is TRBV7-2, the J call TRBJ2-7; D is perhaps TRBD2 (7 bases). Trimming took off 7 bases at V and 3 bases at J, with 19 bases between the two ends. This CDR3 contains 15 residues. Germline CDR1 and CDR2: SGHTA and FQGNSA. CDR3 bases: TGTGCCAGCACCCTATTAGGGGGGGCAATCTACGAGCAGTACTTC. Translated: CASTLLGGAIYEQYF.

This chain links TRBV29-1 with TRBJ1-2, with 7 bases that match TRBD1. This CDR3 is 12 amino acids long. From germline, CDR1 is SQVTM and CDR2 ANQGSEA. With V trimmed by 8 bases and J by 4 bases, 7 bases remained unmatched. CDR3 DNA sequence: TGCAGCCTATGGGACAGATTCTATGGCTACACCTTC. It encodes CSLWDRFYGYTF.

The genes are TRBV6-5 and TRBJ1-4; D is possibly TRBD1 (5 bases). Germline CDR1 MNHEY, CDR2 SVGAGI. This CDR3 region has 14 residues. Trimming pared 2 bases from V and 8 bases from J, leaving 12 bases between. CDR3 residues: CASSYGGNWEKLFF. In DNA form, the CDR3 reads TGTGCCAGCAGTTACGGGGGGAACTGGGAAAAACTGTTTTTT.

V usage is TRBV12-3 or TRBV12-4 and J usage is TRBJ1-1; D not certain. The CDR3 consists of 12 residues. The V and J ends lost 2 bases and 6 bases respectively, with 7 bases between them. CDR3 DNA sequence: TGTGCCAGCAGTTTATGGAAGGCTGAAGCTTTCTTT. The encoded protein is CASSLWKAEAFF.

The V gene is TRBV3-1 (or the pseudogene TRBV3-2), the J gene TRBJ1-2; D is ambiguous. CDR1 and CDR2 (germline): LGHDT, YNNKEL (reference sequence). The CDR3 is made up of 14 amino acids. V dropped 7 bases and J dropped 1 base, with 13 bases sitting between them. The CDR3 region has the DNA TGTGCCAGCACCCCTCAAGGTCTTAACTATGGCTACACCTTC. The encoded protein is CASTPQGLNYGYTF.

This clone showed up just a few times. The chain carries TRBV27 and TRBJ1-5; D is possibly TRBD1 (5 bases). This CDR3 has 16 residues. The V gene's germline CDR1 is MNHEY and CDR2 SMNVEV (reference sequence). V lost 5 bases and J lost 1, with 15 bases in between. In nucleotides, the CDR3 is TGTGCCAGCAGTCCAGGGTCCCTTTACAGCAATCAGCCCCAGCATTTT. This encodes CASSPGSLYSNQPQHF.

This clone has more than one count but fewer than ten. The chain carries TRBV19 and TRBJ1-6, with 9 bases matching TRBD1. V trimming: 4 bases; J trimming: 7 bases; junction bases outside the gene matches: 5. Germline V gives CDR1 LNHDA, CDR2 SQIVND (reference sequence). There are 15 residues in the CDR3. The CDR3 protein is CASSTGTGRNSPLHF. In nucleotides, the CDR3 is TGTGCCAGTAGTACCGGGACAGGGCGAAATTCACCCCTCCACTTT.

The V and J genes are TRBV7-8 and TRBJ2-3; D gene unclear. From germline, CDR1 is SGHVS and CDR2 FQNEAQ. This CDR3 is built from 15 residues. V lost 0 bases, J lost 0 bases, and 7 bases lay in between. CDR3 DNA: TGTGCCAGCAGCTTAGCTAGGGCTAGCACAGATACGCAGTATTTT. Residues: CASSLARASTDTQYF.

The rearrangement uses TRBV19 and TRBJ1-5; TRBD1 is a possible D gene (5 bases). CDR1 and CDR2 (germline): LNHDA, SQIVND (reference sequence). This CDR3 is 14 amino acids long. V lost 6 bases, J lost 6 bases, and 15 bases lay in between. The CDR3 bases are TGTGCCAGTAGCCCTCAGGGCCGGGGTCAGCCCCAGCATTTT. The encoded protein is CASSPQGRGQPQHF.

The CDR3 region is CASSTSLAGHNQPQHF. The CDR3 nucleotides read TGTGCCAGTAGTACCTCGCTGGCCGGACACAATCAGCCCCAGCATTTT. The rearrangement uses TRBV19 and TRBJ1-5; D may be TRBD1 (5 bases). The CDR3 totals 16 residues. V lost 4 bases and J lost 3, with 16 bases in between. Germline V gene sequence: CDR1 LNHDA, CDR2 SQIVND (reference sequence).

The chain is built from TRBV7-9 and TRBJ2-7; D remains ambiguous. The CDR3 runs 11 residues. V lost 4 bases and J 7 bases, leaving 8 bases between the germline ends. Germline CDR1 SEHNR, CDR2 FQNEAQ (reference sequence). The CDR3 DNA follows: TGTGCCAGCAGCTCAGACGGGGAGCAGTACTTC. Amino acids: CASSSDGEQYF.

The rearrangement joins TRBV7-6 to TRBJ2-7; D is ambiguous. The CDR3 length is 16 residues. Germline V gene lookup returns CDR1 SGHVS and CDR2 FNYEAQ. The V end was cut by 5 bases, the J end by 0 bases, with 17 bases between. The CDR3 spells CASSPTPHLSSYEQYF. CDR3 DNA: TGTGCCAGCAGCCCGACTCCACACCTAAGCTCCTACGAGCAGTACTTC.

V is TRBV12-5 and J is TRBJ2-1, with D maybe TRBD1 (6 bases). This CDR3 spans 16 amino acids. Trimming pared 0 bases from V and 7 bases from J, leaving 16 bases between. Germline lookup yields CDR1 LGHNT and CDR2 FRNRAP. The CDR3 reads CASGLVYLDSKNEQFF. For the CDR3, the DNA is TGTGCTAGTGGTTTGGTTTACTTGGACAGTAAAAATGAGCAGTTCTTC.

The gene calls are TRBV4-2 and TRBJ1-1, with D tentatively TRBD1 (6 bases). V was trimmed by 0 bases and J by 4 bases, leaving 6 bases between them. The CDR3 has 13 residues. Germline assignment: CDR1 LGHNA and CDR2 YNFKEQ. The CDR3 loop reads CASSQEGGTEAFF. DNA of the CDR3: TGTGCCAGCAGCCAAGAAGGGGGCACTGAAGCTTTCTTT.

This clone showed up just once. The genes are TRBV2 and TRBJ1-6, with TRBD1 as a possible D gene (5 bases). Between the trimmed V and J ends, which lost 7 bases and 7 bases, there was a span of 20 bases. Germline loops: CDR1 SNHLY, CDR2 FYNNEI. This CDR3 has 16 residues. Written as DNA, the CDR3 is TGTGCCAGCACCCCGTTAGTCCAGGGTGGCAATTCACCCCTCCACTTT. Amino acid sequence: CASTPLVQGGNSPLHF.

The rearrangement links TRBV13 to TRBJ2-1, with D possibly TRBD2 on 6 matching bases. This CDR3 region has 15 residues. V gave up 1 base and J gave up 2 bases, with 9 bases separating them. Germline V CDR1 and CDR2: PRHDT, FYEKMQ (reference sequence). The chain's CDR3 is CASSLVREAYNEQFF. The DNA for the CDR3 is TGTGCCAGCAGCTTAGTCAGGGAGGCCTACAATGAGCAGTTCTTC.

This sequence joins TRBV3-1 (or the pseudogene TRBV3-2) and TRBJ1-3; 7 bases fit TRBD1. The V gene end was trimmed by 4 bases and the J gene end by 8 bases; junction bases not matched to a gene: 5. The germline V gene has CDR1 LGHDT and CDR2 YNNKEL (reference sequence). The CDR3 spans 13 residues. This chain's CDR3 is CASSLTGWDTIYF. As DNA, the CDR3 is TGTGCCAGCAGCCTGACAGGGTGGGACACCATATATTTT.

The chain has TRBV10-3 and TRBJ1-5; 10 nucleotides match TRBD1. The trim removed 6 bases at V and 5 bases at J, leaving 1 base unmatched. Germline values: CDR1 ENHRY, CDR2 SYGVKD. There are 13 residues in the CDR3. The CDR3 spells CAIRGQGDQPQHF. For the CDR3, the DNA is TGTGCCATCAGAGGACAGGGGGATCAGCCCCAGCATTTT.

The chain combines TRBV28 with TRBJ2-7; maybe TRBD2 (6 bases). The CDR3 loop spans 14 amino acids. The V end lost 8 bases, the J end lost 0 bases, and 14 bases lay between the germline ends. CDR1 is MDHEN, CDR2 SYDVKM, per germline. This chain's CDR3 is CASSFGGSSYEQYF. CDR3 sequence (DNA): TGTGCCAGCTCTTTCGGGGGTAGCTCCTACGAGCAGTACTTC. Filled out from reference TRBV28 and TRBJ2-7, the complete variable domain reads DVKVTQSSRYLVKRTGEKVFLECVQDMDHENMFWYRQDPGLGLRLIYFSYDVKMKEKGDIPEGYSVSREKKERFSLILESASTNQTSMYLCASSFGGSSYEQYFGPGTRLTVT.

J is TRBJ2-3 and V is TRBV4-2; TRBD2 aligns across 10 bases. J was trimmed by 4 bases and V by 0 bases; bases with no gene match: 4. Germline V CDR1 and CDR2: LGHNA, YNFKEQ. The CDR3 is 16 amino acids. The CDR3 loop reads CASSQDTSGVSDTQYF. The CDR3 DNA is TGTGCCAGCAGCCAAGATACTAGCGGGGTATCAGATACGCAGTATTTT.